Following are 9 T cell receptor beta chains from one sample sequenced in a study of cytomegalovirus exposure and HLA in healthy donors. PCR primers comprised 60 Vbeta and 13 Jbeta primers. Sequencing used immunoSEQ multiplex PCR; TCRdb keeps in-frame clones, though not all of them. The sample gives approximately 190,000 clones, 75% to 85% of which show up once; just over 2% is in the top ten. Sequences were obtained from PBMCs. The receptors come from a woman aged 18-29 years in good health and CMV-seropositive.

The chain links TRBV7-9 to TRBJ2-1; 14 positions match TRBD2. The V gene's germline CDR1 is SEHNR and CDR2 FQNEAQ (reference sequence). J lost 8 bases, V lost 4 bases, and 7 bases had no gene match. This CDR3 spans 16 amino acids. The CDR3 sequence is CASSSPGTSGGYEQFF. CDR3 nucleotides: TGTGCCAGCAGCTCCCCCGGGACTAGCGGGGGCTATGAGCAGTTCTTC.

The chain links TRBV27 to TRBJ1-3, with a weak D call TRBD1 (6 bases). Germline-derived CDR1 and CDR2 are MNHEY and SMNVEV (reference sequence). V was trimmed by 9 bases and J by 3 bases, leaving 15 bases between them. The CDR3 consists of 14 residues. CDR3 region: CASWDYRVGNTIYF. The CDR3 DNA reads TGTGCCAGTTGGGACTACAGGGTTGGAAACACCATATATTTT.

The rearrangement uses TRBV29-1 and TRBJ2-5; 12 bases fit TRBD2. The ends lost 7 bases at V and 5 bases at J; junction bases unmatched: 11. This CDR3 comprises 15 residues. Germline V gene lookup returns CDR1 SQVTM and CDR2 ANQGSEA. CDR3 protein: CSAPKTSGGWETQYF. The CDR3 DNA follows: TGCAGCGCACCGAAGACTAGCGGGGGTTGGGAGACCCAGTACTTC.

The V call is TRBV9, the J call TRBJ1-3; 7 nucleotides agree with TRBD1. The CDR3 loop spans 17 amino acids. The V and J ends lost 4 bases and 2 bases, in that order; junction bases with no gene match: 12. Per the germline V gene, CDR1 is SGDLS and CDR2 is YYNGEE. The CDR3 sequence: CASSPRPLQGTGNTIYF. The CDR3 DNA reads TGTGCCAGCAGCCCTAGACCCCTACAGGGGACTGGAAACACCATATATTTT.

The gene calls are TRBV29-1 and TRBJ2-1; 12 positions agree with TRBD2. V gave up 0 bases and J gave up 8 bases; unmatched junction bases: 17. The length of the CDR3 is 19 residues. Germline CDR1 SQVTM, CDR2 ANQGSEA. CDR3 DNA sequence: TGCAGCGTTGAAGATCCTAGGCTAGCGGGGGGGCTCGGTTTTGATGAGCAGTTCTTC. Protein sequence: CSVEDPRLAGGLGFDEQFF.

V usage is TRBV5-7 and J usage is TRBJ1-5; TRBD1 matches 9 bases. TRBV5-7 qualifies as an ORF whose function is uncertain. The trim removed 0 bases at V and 2 bases at J, leaving 6 bases unmatched. The CDR3 runs 17 residues. CDR3 bases: TGTGCCAGCAGCTTGGCAACGGGACAGGGAGGCAATCAGCCCCAGCATTTT. It specifies CASSLATGQGGNQPQHF.

This clone occurred a few times. The V gene is TRBV6-1, the J gene TRBJ1-5; possibly TRBD1 for D (6 bases). The V end was cut by 5 bases, the J end by 6 bases, with 14 bases between. The CDR3 has 14 amino acids. The germline V gene encodes CDR1 MNHNS and CDR2 SASEGT. The CDR3 DNA sequence: TGTGCCAGCAGTCGCCTCCAGGGGACTCAGCCCCAGCATTTT. Protein sequence: CASSRLQGTQPQHF.

J is TRBJ2-7 and V is TRBV13; 7 bases agree with TRBD1. Germline loops: CDR1 PRHDT, CDR2 FYEKMQ (reference sequence). This CDR3 comprises 15 residues. The V and J ends lost 5 bases and 4 bases, in that order; junction bases with no gene match: 11. Written as DNA, the CDR3 is TGTGCCAGCAGCGCGGCAACCCTCAGGGGGTACGAGCAGTACGTC. Its protein is CASSAATLRGYEQYV.

This clone came up a few times. The V call is TRBV7-2, the J call TRBJ2-1, with TRBD1 as a possible D gene (5 bases). The CDR3 has 16 residues. Trimming left V 4 bases short and J 4 bases short, with 17 bases between. In germline, CDR1 is SGHTA, CDR2 FQGNSA. The CDR3 DNA reads as TGTGCCAGCAGCTCCCAGGGCCGCCTGAATTACAATGAGCAGTTCTTC. Amino acid sequence: CASSSQGRLNYNEQFF.